This T cell receptor (beta chain) originates from a study of identical twins. Carrying unique molecular identifiers, the cDNA also gained a universal primer site through template switching. TCRdb used MiXCR to reprocess the 5' RACE reads, holding one entry per CDR3 protein. The data contain 450,000 or so distinct CDR3 sequences, 12% to 15% of them seen just once; the ten biggest clones take up around 0.57%. General study results and limits: Twin-shared out-of-frame alpha sequences were enriched for low generation probability. For cord blood, abundant beta clonotypes had fewer insertions, unlike memory repertoires, which showed none.

This clonotype has more than one count but fewer than ten. What it binds is not known. These data also featured in a second study, about yellow fever vaccine responses in identical twins.

The source of this sequence is a woman under 30 in good health. Sequencing was done on a sample of CD4+ T cells sorted from blood.

Written as DNA, the CDR3 is TGTGCCAGCAGCCAAGTCTCACCGGAGACCCAGTACTTC. This encodes CASSQVSPETQYF. The rearrangement uses TRBV3-1 and TRBJ2-5; unclear D gene. Per the germline V gene, CDR1 is LGHDT and CDR2 is YNNKEL (reference sequence). V was cut by 1 base and J by 5 bases, with 8 bases left in between. CDR3 length: 13 amino acids.